This T cell receptor (beta chain) emerged from a study of STAT3 mutations in large granular lymphocyte leukemia. At the level of the study: Roughly half the longitudinally sequenced T-LGLL patients had canonical STAT3 mutations. The study, taken as a whole, reports: At least one immunodominant TCR beta clonotype appeared in every T-cell large granular lymphocyte leukemia patient.

This clone was detected only once. Its antigen is as yet unknown. V lost 2 bases to trimming and J lost 4 bases; unmatched junction nucleotides: 10. CDR1 and CDR2 from the germline V gene are GTSNPN and SVGIG (reference sequence). This CDR3 contains 16 residues. Assay used: immunoSEQ multiplex PCR; TCRdb lists only in-frame clones, some missing. The sample contains about 12,000 clones, about three quarters of which appear only once. The sequenced sample was peripheral blood mononuclear cells. This TCR came from a man aged 60 to 75 with T-cell large granular lymphocyte leukemia. Some clones in this sample may be carry-over from other donors' samples. V usage is TRBV30 and J usage is TRBJ2-2; 7 bases align to TRBD2. The CDR3 reads CAWSQGLAGVTGELFF. The CDR3 DNA reads as TGTGCCTGGAGTCAAGGGCTGGCGGGAGTCACCGGGGAGCTGTTTTTT.